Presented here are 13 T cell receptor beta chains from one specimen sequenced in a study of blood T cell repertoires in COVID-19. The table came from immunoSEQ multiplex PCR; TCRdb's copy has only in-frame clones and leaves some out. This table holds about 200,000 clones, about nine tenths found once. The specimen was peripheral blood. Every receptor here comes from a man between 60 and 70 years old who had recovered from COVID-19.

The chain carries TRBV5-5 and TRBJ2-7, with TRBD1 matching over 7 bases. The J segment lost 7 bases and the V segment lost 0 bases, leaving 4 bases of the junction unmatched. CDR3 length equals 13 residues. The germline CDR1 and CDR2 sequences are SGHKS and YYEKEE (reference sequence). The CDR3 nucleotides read TGTGCCAGCAGCTTGGAGGGGGCGGAAGAGCAGTACTTC. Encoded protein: CASSLEGAEEQYF.

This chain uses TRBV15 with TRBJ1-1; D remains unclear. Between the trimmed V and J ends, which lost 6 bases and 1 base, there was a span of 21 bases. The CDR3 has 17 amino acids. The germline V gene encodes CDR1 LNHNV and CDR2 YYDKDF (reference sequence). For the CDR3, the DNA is TGTGCCACCAGTCCATTTCGGGCCCGGAGGTGGAACACTGAAGCTTTCTTT. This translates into CATSPFRARRWNTEAFF.

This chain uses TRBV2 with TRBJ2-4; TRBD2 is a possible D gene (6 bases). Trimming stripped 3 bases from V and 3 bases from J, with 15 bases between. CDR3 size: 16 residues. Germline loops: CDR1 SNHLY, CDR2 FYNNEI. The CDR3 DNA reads TGTGCCAGCAGTGATACGGACCCGGGACTCAAAAACATTCAGTACTTC. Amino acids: CASSDTDPGLKNIQYF.

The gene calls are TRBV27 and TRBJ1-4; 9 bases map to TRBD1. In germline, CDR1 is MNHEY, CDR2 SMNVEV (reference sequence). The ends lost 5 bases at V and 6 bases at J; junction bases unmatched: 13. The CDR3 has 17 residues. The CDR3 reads CASSTYQTGGVDEKLFF. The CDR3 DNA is TGTGCCAGCAGTACCTACCAAACAGGGGGCGTGGATGAAAAACTGTTTTTT. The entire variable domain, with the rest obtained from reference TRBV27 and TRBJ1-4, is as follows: EAQVTQNPRYLITVTGKKLTVTCSQNMNHEYMSWYRQDPGLGLRQIYYSMNVEVTDKGDVPEGYKVSRKEKRNFPLILESPSPNQTSLYFCASSTYQTGGVDEKLFFGSGTQLSVL.

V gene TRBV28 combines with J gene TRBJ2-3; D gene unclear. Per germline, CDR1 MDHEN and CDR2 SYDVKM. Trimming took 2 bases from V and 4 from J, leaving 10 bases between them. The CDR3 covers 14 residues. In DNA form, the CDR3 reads TGTGCCAGCAGTTTAAGGTCTAGTTCAGATACGCAGTATTTT. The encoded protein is CASSLRSSSDTQYF.

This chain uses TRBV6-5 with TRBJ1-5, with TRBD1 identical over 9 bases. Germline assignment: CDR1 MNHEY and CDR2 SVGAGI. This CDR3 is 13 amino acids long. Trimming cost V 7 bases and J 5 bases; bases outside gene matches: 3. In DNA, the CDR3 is TGTGCCAGCAACAGACAGGGGGATCAGCCCCAGCATTTT. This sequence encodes CASNRQGDQPQHF.

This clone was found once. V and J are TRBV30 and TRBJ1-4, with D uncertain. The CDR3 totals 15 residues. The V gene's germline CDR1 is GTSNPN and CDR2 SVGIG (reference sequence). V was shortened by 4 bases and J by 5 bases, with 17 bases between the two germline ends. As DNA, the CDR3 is TGTGCCTGGACTACAAACGGAGGGAGAAATGAAAAACTGTTTTTT. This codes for CAWTTNGGRNEKLFF.

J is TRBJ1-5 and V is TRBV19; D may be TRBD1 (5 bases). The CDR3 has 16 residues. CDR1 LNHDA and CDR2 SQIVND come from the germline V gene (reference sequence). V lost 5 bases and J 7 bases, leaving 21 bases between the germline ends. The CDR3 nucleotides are TGTGCCAGTAGTCATTCAGGGAGGGGAGGTGGCCAGCCCCAGCATTTT. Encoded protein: CASSHSGRGGGQPQHF.

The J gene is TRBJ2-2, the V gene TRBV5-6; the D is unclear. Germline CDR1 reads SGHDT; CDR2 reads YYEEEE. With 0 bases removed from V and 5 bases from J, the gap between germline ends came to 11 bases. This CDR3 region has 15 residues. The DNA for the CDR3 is TGTGCCAGCAGCTTGGTAACAGCCACTACCGGGGAGCTGTTTTTT. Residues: CASSLVTATTGELFF.

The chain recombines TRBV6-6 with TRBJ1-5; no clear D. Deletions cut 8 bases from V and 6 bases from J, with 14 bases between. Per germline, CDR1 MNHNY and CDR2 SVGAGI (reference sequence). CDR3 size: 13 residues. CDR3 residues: CASCLENRQPQHF. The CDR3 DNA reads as TGTGCCAGCTGTTTGGAGAATCGTCAGCCCCAGCATTTT.

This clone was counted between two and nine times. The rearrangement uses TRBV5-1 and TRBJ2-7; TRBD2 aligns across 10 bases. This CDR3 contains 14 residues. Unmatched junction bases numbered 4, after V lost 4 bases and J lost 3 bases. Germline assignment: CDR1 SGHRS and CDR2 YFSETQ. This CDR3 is CASSLAGEGYEQYF. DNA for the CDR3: TGCGCCAGCAGCCTAGCGGGGGAAGGCTACGAGCAGTACTTC.

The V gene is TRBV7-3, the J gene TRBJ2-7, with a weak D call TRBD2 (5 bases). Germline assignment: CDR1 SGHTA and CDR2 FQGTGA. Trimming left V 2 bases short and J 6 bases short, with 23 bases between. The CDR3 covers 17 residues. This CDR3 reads CASSLYSGPRGLFEQYF. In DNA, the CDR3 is TGTGCCAGCAGCTTATACTCCGGGCCTCGAGGGCTTTTCGAGCAGTACTTC.

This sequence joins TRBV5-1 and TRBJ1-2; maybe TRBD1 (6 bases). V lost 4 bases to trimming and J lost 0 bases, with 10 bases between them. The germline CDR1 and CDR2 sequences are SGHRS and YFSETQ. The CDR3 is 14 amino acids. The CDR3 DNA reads TGCGCCAGCAGCCCGGGGACACCTAACTATGGCTACACCTTC. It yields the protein CASSPGTPNYGYTF.